These T cell receptor beta chains were read from a single sample in a study of beta chain features in type 1 diabetes. The method was immunoSEQ multiplex PCR; TCRdb's version includes in-frame clones alone and lacks a portion of them. The table has about 620,000 clones, roughly a sixth seen once. The sequenced sample consisted of naive CD4+ T cells from blood. These receptors were taken from a man aged 18-30 years in good health. Both conserved end residues are part of each CDR3. D genes are given only for firm matches. A clone size is listed for some rows: how often the clone was seen (once, few, many), or a class if it is expanded.

TRBJ1-1 few TRBV7-9 14 NA TGTGCCAGCAGCTCGACAGGAAAGAACACTGAAGCTTTCTTT CASSSTGKNTEAFF
TRBJ2-7 NA TRBV27 15 NA TGTGCCAGCAGTTCAACAACTAGGGGATCGTACGAGCAGTACTTC CASSSTTRGSYEQYF
TRBJ1-5 NA TRBV6-5 15 NA TGTGCCAGCAGCAAAGGGGGACATAGGGGTCAGCCCCAGCATTTT CASSKGGHRGQPQHF
TRBJ1-2 NA TRBV15 16 TRBD1 TGTGCCACCAGCAGAGATAGGGACAGGGCCCCCTATGGCTACACCTTC CATSRDRDRAPYGYTF
TRBJ1-1 NA TRBV7-9 15 TRBD1 TGTGCCAGCAGCCGTTCGGACAGGGGTCACACTGAAGCTTTCTTT CASSRSDRGHTEAFF
TRBJ1-2 few TRBV9 16 TRBD1 TGTGCCAGCAGCGTAGATGGCGGGACAGGAGGATATGGCTACACCTTC CASSVDGGTGGYGYTF
TRBJ2-5 few TRBV6-1 15 TRBD2 TGTGCCAGCAGAGGACTAGCGGGTTTTCAAGAGACCCAGTACTTC CASRGLAGFQETQYF
TRBJ2-7 few TRBV11-2 17 TRBD2 TGTGCCAGCAGCTTAGGGGGGGTAGCGGGAGGACCCTACGAGCAGTACTTC CASSLGGVAGGPYEQYF
TRBJ1-1 NA TRBV9 16 NA TGTGCCAGCAGCGTAGCTAAAAGGGACTCTAACACTGAAGCTTTCTTT CASSVAKRDSNTEAFF
TRBJ1-5 few TRBV29-1 16 NA TGCAGCGTCGTGGGGGGCGGACGAGGGAGCAATCAGCCCCAGCATTTT CSVVGGGRGSNQPQHF